The clone carrying this TCR beta chain was seen repeatedly, ten times or more. Its antigen is still unknown. These data come from a study of T-cell reconstitution after alpha-beta-depleted transplantation in children. Findings and caveats of the study: Several hundred expanded graft clones reportedly were the source of alpha-beta T cells about two months after transplant. T-cell numbers and diversity, one year after transplant, stemmed largely from T cells that were newly produced.

Unique molecular identifiers were used to barcode this TCRbeta library. TCRdb re-analysed the PCR reads in MiXCR, keeping a single row per CDR3 protein. The profile shows around 140,000 distinct CDR3 sequences, about 9% of them singletons. From germline, CDR1 is SGHNT and CDR2 YYREEE (reference sequence). V trimming: 0 bases; J trimming: 3 bases; junction bases outside the gene matches: 0. CDR3 length: 14 amino acids. The starting material was PBMCs, mostly from graft donor cells, obtained 180 days after TCRalphabeta/CD19-depleted stem cell transplant. This clonotype was sampled from a female patient aged 2-10 years who had a stem cell transplant for congenital amegakaryocytic thrombocytopenia, so the T cells may come from the graft donor. The chain combines TRBV5-4 with TRBJ1-1; 9 bases match TRBD1. CDR3 amino acids: CASSLDRGHTEAFF. In DNA form, the CDR3 reads TGTGCCAGCAGCTTGGACAGGGGGCACACTGAAGCTTTCTTT.